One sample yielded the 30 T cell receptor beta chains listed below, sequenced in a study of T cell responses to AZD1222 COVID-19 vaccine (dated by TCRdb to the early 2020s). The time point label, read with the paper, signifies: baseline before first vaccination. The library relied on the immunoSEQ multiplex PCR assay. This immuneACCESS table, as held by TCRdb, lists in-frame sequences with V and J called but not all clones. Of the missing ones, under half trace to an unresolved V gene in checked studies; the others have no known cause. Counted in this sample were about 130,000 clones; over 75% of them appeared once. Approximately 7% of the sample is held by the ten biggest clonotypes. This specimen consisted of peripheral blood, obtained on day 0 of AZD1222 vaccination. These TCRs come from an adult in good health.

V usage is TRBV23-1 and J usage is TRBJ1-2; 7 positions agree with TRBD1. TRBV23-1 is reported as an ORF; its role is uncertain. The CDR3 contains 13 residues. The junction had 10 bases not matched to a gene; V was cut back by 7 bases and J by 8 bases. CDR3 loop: CASIKTGARGYTF. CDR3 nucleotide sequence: TGCGCCAGCATTAAAACAGGGGCGAGGGGCTACACCTTC.

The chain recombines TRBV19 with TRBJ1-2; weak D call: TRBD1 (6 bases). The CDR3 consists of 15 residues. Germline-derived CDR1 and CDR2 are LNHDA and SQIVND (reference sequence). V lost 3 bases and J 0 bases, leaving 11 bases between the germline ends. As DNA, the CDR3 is TGTGCCAGTAGTATCGGGACACTAGCTAACTATGGCTACACCTTC. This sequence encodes CASSIGTLANYGYTF.

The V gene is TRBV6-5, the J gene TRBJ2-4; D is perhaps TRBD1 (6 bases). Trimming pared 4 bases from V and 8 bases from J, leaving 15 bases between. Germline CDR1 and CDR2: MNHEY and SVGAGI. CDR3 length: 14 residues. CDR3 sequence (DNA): TGTGCCAGCAGTTTCCGGGACAAGCAGGACATTCAGTACTTC. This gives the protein CASSFRDKQDIQYF.

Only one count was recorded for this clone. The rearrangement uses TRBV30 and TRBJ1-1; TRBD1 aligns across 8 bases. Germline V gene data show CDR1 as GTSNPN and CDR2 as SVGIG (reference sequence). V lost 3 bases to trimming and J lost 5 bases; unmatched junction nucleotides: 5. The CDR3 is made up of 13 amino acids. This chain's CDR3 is CAWRQGAGTEAFF. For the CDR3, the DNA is TGTGCCTGGAGGCAGGGGGCTGGGACTGAAGCTTTCTTT.

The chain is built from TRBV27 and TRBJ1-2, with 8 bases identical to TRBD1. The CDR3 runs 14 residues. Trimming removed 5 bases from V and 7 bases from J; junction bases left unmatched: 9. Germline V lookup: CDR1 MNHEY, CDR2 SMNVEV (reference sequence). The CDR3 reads CASSHRDRFGGYTF. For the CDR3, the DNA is TGTGCCAGCAGTCACCGGGACAGGTTTGGTGGCTACACCTTC.

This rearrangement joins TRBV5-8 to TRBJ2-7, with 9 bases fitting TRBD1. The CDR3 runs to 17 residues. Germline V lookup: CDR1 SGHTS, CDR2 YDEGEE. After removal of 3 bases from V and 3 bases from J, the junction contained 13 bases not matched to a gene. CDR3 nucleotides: TGTGCCAGCAGCTCGCGCTCTTTACGGGACAGGGTCTACGAGCAGTACTTC. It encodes CASSSRSLRDRVYEQYF.

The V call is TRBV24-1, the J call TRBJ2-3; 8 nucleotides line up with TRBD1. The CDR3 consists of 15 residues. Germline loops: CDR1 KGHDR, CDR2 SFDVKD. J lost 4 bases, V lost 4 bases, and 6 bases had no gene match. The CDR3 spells CATSDHRGVADTQYF. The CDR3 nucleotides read TGTGCCACCAGTGACCACAGGGGGGTCGCAGATACGCAGTATTTT.

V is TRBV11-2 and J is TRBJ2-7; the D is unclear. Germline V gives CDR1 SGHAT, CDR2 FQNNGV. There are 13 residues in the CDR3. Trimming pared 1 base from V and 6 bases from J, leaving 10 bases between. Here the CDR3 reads CASSLGVSGEQYF. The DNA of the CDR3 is TGTGCCAGCAGCTTAGGGGTTTCGGGCGAGCAGTACTTC.

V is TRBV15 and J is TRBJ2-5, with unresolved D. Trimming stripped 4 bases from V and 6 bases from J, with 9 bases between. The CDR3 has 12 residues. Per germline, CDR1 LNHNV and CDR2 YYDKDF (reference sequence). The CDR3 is CATSTSRQTQYF. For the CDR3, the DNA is TGTGCCACCAGCACCAGTCGACAGACCCAGTACTTC.

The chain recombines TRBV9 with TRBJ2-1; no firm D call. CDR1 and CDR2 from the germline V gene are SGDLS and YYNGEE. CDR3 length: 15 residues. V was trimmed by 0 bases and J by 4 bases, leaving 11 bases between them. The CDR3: CASSVEGGLYNEQFF. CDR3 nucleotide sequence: TGTGCCAGCAGCGTAGAGGGTGGGCTATACAATGAGCAGTTCTTC.

The CDR3 coding sequence is TGTGCCAGCAGCTCCCTCGGGACCCCAGGAAACACCATATATTTT. As protein: CASSSLGTPGNTIYF. The chain carries TRBV5-4 and TRBJ1-3, with D perhaps matching TRBD1 (5 bases). Between the trimmed V and J ends, which lost 3 bases and 4 bases, there was a span of 14 bases. The CDR3 is 15 amino acids. Germline-derived CDR1 and CDR2 are SGHNT and YYREEE (reference sequence).

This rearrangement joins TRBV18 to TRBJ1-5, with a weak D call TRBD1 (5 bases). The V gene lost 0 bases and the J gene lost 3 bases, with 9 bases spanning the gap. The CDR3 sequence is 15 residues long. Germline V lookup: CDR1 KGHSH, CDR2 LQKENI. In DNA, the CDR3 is TGTGCCAGCTCACCACCGGGGGGAGACAATCAGCCCCAGCATTTT. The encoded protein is CASSPPGGDNQPQHF.

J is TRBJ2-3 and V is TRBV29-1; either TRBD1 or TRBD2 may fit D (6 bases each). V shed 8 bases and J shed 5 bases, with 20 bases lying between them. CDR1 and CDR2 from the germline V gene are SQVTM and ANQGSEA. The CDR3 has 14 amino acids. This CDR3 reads CSHTGWREQDTQYF. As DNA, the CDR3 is TGCAGCCATACAGGGTGGAGGGAACAAGATACGCAGTATTTT.

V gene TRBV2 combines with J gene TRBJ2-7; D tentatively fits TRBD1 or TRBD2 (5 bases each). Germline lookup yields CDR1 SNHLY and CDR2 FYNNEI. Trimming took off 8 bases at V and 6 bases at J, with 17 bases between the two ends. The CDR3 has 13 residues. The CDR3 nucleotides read TGTGCCAGCTGGGGACGTAGCGCCCCCGAGCAGTACTTC. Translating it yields CASWGRSAPEQYF.

This chain's CDR3 is CASSLSWGGTGELFF. The CDR3 DNA follows: TGTGCCAGCAGCTTATCCTGGGGTGGTACCGGGGAGCTGTTTTTT. The rearrangement links TRBV7-2 to TRBJ2-2, with unresolved D. Trimming shortened V by 2 bases and J by 5 bases, and 12 bases separated the two germline ends. Germline loops: CDR1 SGHTA, CDR2 FQGNSA. The CDR3 extends over 15 amino acids.

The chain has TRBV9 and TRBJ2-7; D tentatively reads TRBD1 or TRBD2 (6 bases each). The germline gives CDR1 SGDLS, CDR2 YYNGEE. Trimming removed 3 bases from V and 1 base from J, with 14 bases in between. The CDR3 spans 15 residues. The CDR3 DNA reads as TGTGCCAGCAGCGGAGGGGGAGGCAGGTCCTACGAGCAGTACTTC. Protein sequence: CASSGGGGRSYEQYF.

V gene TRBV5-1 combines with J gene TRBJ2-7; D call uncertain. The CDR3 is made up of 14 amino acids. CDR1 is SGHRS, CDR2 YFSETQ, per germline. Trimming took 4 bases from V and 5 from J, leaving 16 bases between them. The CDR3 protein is CASSQTSSPNEQYF. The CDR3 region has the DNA TGCGCCAGCAGCCAAACTTCTTCCCCCAACGAGCAGTACTTC.

In DNA form, the CDR3 reads TGTGCCAGCAGCTTAGGACTGGGGACAGGCAATCAGCCCCAGCATTTT. Encoded protein: CASSLGLGTGNQPQHF. This rearrangement joins TRBV7-9 to TRBJ1-5; TRBD1 agrees at 7 bases. This CDR3 region has 16 residues. Germline CDR1 is SEHNR and CDR2 is FQNEAQ (reference sequence). V trimming: 1 base; J trimming: 2 bases; junction bases outside the gene matches: 5.

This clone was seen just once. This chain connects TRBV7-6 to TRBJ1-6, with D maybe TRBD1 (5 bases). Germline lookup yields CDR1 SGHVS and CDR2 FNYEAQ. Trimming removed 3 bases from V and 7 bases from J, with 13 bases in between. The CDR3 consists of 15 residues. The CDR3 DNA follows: TGTGCCAGCAGCTTGGAGACAGCCCCAAATTCACCCCTCCACTTT. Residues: CASSLETAPNSPLHF.

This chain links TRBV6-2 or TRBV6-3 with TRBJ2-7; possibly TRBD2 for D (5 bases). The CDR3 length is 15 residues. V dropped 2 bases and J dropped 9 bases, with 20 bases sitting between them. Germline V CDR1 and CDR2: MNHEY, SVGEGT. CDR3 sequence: CASSYQVGRGIGQYF. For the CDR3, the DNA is TGTGCCAGCAGTTACCAGGTTGGACGGGGAATCGGGCAGTACTTC.

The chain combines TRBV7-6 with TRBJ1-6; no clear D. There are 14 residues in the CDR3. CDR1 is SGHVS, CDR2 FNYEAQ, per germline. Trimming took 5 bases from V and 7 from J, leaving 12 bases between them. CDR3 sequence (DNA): TGTGCCAGCAGCGTCAGCTTCGGCAATTCACCCCTCCACTTT. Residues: CASSVSFGNSPLHF.

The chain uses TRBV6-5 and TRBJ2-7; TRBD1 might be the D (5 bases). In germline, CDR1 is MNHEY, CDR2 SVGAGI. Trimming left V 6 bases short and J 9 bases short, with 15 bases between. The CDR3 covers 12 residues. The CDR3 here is CASRDILTRQYF. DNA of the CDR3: TGTGCCAGCAGGGACATCCTTACGCGGCAGTACTTC.

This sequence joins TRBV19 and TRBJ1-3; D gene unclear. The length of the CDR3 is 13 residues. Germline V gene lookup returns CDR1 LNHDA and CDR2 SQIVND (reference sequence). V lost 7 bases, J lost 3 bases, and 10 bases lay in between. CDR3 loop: CASNGPNGNTIYF. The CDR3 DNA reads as TGTGCCAGTAACGGGCCCAATGGAAACACCATATATTTT.

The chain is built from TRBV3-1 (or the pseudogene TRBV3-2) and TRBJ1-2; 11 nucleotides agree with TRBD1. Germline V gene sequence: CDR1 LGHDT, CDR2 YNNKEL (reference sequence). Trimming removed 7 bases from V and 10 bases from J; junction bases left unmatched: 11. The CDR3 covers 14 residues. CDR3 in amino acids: CASTGTGGVGAYTF. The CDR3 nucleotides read TGTGCCAGCACCGGGACAGGGGGTGTAGGTGCCTACACCTTC.

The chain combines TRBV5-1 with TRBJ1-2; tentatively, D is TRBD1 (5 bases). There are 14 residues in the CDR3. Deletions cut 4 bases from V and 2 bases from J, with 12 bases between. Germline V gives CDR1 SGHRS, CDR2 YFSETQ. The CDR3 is CASSLPAGNYGYTF. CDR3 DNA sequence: TGCGCCAGCAGCCTCCCGGCAGGGAACTATGGCTACACCTTC.

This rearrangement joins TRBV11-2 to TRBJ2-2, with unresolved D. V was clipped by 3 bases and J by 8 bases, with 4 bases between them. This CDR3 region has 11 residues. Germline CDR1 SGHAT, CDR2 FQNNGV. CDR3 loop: CASSFRGELFF. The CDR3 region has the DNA TGTGCCAGCAGCTTTCGGGGGGAGCTGTTTTTT.

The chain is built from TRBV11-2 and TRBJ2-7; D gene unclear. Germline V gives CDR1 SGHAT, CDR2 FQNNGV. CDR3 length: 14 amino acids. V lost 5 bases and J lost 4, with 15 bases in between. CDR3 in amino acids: CASSPEVAIYEQYF. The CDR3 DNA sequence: TGTGCCAGCAGCCCAGAGGTGGCGATATACGAGCAGTACTTC.

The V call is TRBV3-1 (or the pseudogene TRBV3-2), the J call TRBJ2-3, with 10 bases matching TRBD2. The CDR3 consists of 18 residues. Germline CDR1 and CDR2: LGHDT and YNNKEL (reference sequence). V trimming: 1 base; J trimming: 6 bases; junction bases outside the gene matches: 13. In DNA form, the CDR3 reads TGTGCCAGCAGCCAAGCGGTCCCTAGCGGGAGCGCCGGGGATACGCAGTATTTT. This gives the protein CASSQAVPSGSAGDTQYF.

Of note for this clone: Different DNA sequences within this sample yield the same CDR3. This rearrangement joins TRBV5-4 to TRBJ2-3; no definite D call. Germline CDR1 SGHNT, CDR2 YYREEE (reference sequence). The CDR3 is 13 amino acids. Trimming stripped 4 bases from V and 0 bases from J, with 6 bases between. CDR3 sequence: CASSPDSTDTQYF. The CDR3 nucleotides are TGTGCCAGCAGCCCCGACAGCACAGATACGCAGTATTTT.

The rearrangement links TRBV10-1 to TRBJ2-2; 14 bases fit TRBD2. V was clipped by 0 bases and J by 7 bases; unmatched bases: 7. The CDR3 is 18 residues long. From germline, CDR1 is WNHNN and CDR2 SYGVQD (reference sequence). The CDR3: CASSESGTSGGTGGELFF. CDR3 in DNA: TGCGCCAGCAGTGAGTCCGGGACTAGCGGGGGTACGGGCGGGGAGCTGTTTTTT.